Detailed here is one TCR beta chain. These data belong to a study of blood T cell repertoires in COVID-19. Study background: T cells, B-cell-depleted T cells, or PBMCs supplied cDNA or gDNA.

Only in-frame clones appear in the TCRdb table, and some are missing; sequencing was by immunoSEQ multiplex PCR. The top ten clones hold around 4.6% of a sample with approximately 260,000 clones, roughly 89% of them seen once. This CDR3 has 18 amino acids. Germline V lookup: CDR1 DFQATT, CDR2 SNEGSKA (reference sequence). Losses at the gene ends were 3 bases for V and 2 bases for J; bases not matched to a gene: 17. This sequence was found in a woman aged 40 to 49 who had recovered from COVID-19. Sequenced material: peripheral blood. V and J are TRBV20-1 and TRBJ2-7; 9 nucleotides line up with TRBD2. The DNA of the CDR3 is TGCAGTGCTAGTAGATGGTACCCCCGGGCGGGAGGGCCCTACGAGCAGTACGTC. Translated, it gives CSASRWYPRAGGPYEQYV.